Listed below are T cell receptor beta chains from one sample, sequenced in a study of T cells after yellow fever vaccination. TCRdb re-called the 5' RACE reads through MiXCR, storing one row per CDR3 protein. The profile covers under 600,000 distinct CDR3 sequences, with roughly 22% appearing a single time and approximately 15% taken by the ten largest. The starting material was PBMCs, obtained 21 days after the first yellow fever vaccination. These receptors came from a man between 18 and 29 years old who received the YFV17D yellow fever vaccine. The CDR3 runs from the conserved cysteine through the conserved F or W. A D gene is named only where the DNA matches it firmly. Where a row states a size, it is once, few, many or the class of an expanded clone; other rows omit it.

clone size,V gene,D gene,CDR3 length,J gene,CDR3 protein,CDR3 DNA
few,TRBV5-1,TRBD1,16,TRBJ1-2,CASSPPGQDPNYGYTF,TGCGCCAGCAGCCCCCCGGGACAGGACCCAAACTATGGCTACACCTTC
few,TRBV23-1,.,18,TRBJ2-3,CASSQPSFQEASPDTQYF,TGCGCCAGCAGTCAACCGTCATTCCAAGAGGCTAGCCCAGATACGCAGTATTTT
few,TRBV12-3/TRBV12-4,.,14,TRBJ1-1,CASSQNQGTTEAFF,TGTGCCAGCAGTCAAAACCAGGGTACCACTGAAGCTTTCTTT
few,TRBV19,TRBD1,14,TRBJ2-7,CASSIQGASYEQYF,TGTGCCAGTAGTATTCAGGGGGCATCCTACGAGCAGTACTTC
.,TRBV23-1,.,14,TRBJ2-1,CASSQSVGGNEQFF,TGCGCCAGCAGTCAATCGGTGGGGGGCAATGAGCAGTTCTTC
few,TRBV9,.,14,TRBJ2-7,CASSVGGDSYEQYF,TGTGCCAGCAGCGTAGGTGGCGACTCCTACGAGCAGTACTTC
.,TRBV28,.,15,TRBJ1-5,CASIPSPRGAQPQHF,TGTGCCAGCATTCCCTCCCCCCGGGGGGCGCAGCCCCAGCATTTT
few,TRBV6-5,TRBD2,16,TRBJ2-1,CASSYSKSGGYNEQFF,TGTGCCAGCAGTTACTCGAAAAGCGGGGGCTACAATGAGCAGTTCTTC
.,TRBV7-3,.,13,TRBJ2-3,CASSRGPPDTQYF,TGTGCCAGCAGCCGGGGGCCCCCGGATACGCAGTATTTT
.,TRBV10-3,.,13,TRBJ1-1,CAISGSGITEAFF,TGTGCCATCAGTGGATCAGGGATCACTGAAGCTTTCTTT
few,TRBV6-1,.,14,TRBJ1-4,CAVRRASTNEKLFF,TGTGCCGTTCGGAGGGCCTCAACTAATGAAAAACTGTTTTTT
.,TRBV12-5,TRBD1,17,TRBJ1-2,CASGLNLGDREFYGYTF,TGTGCTAGTGGTTTGAATCTGGGGGACAGGGAGTTCTATGGCTACACCTTC
few,TRBV10-3,.,16,TRBJ1-1,CAIRPTTGLRDTEAFF,TGTGCCATCAGGCCCACAACAGGGCTCAGGGACACTGAAGCTTTCTTT
.,TRBV6-2/TRBV6-3,TRBD1,15,TRBJ2-1,CASSPLGTAYNEQFF,TGTGCCAGCAGCCCCCTAGGGACAGCCTACAATGAGCAGTTCTTC
few,TRBV7-3,TRBD2,16,TRBJ2-1,CASGASGGSSYNEQFF,TGTGCCAGCGGGGCTAGCGGGGGTAGCTCCTACAATGAGCAGTTCTTC
.,TRBV19,TRBD1,14,TRBJ2-4,CASSVTGGKNIQYF,TGTGCCAGTAGCGTGACAGGGGGCAAAAACATTCAGTACTTC
.,TRBV28,TRBD1,16,TRBJ1-5,CASSWPYQGAGQPQHF,TGTGCCAGCAGTTGGCCCTATCAGGGGGCGGGTCAGCCCCAGCATTTT
many,TRBV5-1,.,15,TRBJ2-2,CASSSVGQTGGELFF,TGCGCCAGCAGCTCCGTTGGACAAACTGGCGGGGAGCTGTTTTTT
few,TRBV27,TRBD1,14,TRBJ2-1,CASSLTGDRSEQFF,TGTGCCAGCAGTTTGACAGGGGATAGGAGTGAGCAGTTCTTC
.,TRBV12-3/TRBV12-4,.,15,TRBJ2-1,CASSTEVGSYNEQFF,TGTGCCAGCAGTACGGAAGTCGGTTCCTACAATGAGCAGTTCTTC
.,TRBV5-1,TRBD2,16,TRBJ2-5,CASSLRAGGTLETQYF,TGCGCCAGCAGCCTCAGAGCGGGGGGGACCCTAGAGACCCAGTACTTC
.,TRBV19,.,13,TRBJ1-5,CATLGGYGQPQHF,TGTGCCACGCTGGGGGGATACGGTCAGCCCCAGCATTTT
few,TRBV9,.,15,TRBJ2-7,CASSVAGQGYVEQYF,TGTGCCAGCAGCGTAGCGGGCCAGGGCTATGTCGAGCAGTACTTC
.,TRBV4-1,TRBD1,15,TRBJ1-5,CASSQGQGGNQPQHF,TGCGCCAGCAGCCAAGGACAGGGTGGGAATCAGCCCCAGCATTTT
few,TRBV5-1,TRBD2,14,TRBJ2-5,CASSITSAKETQYF,TGCGCCAGCAGCATTACTAGCGCGAAAGAGACCCAGTACTTC
many,TRBV9,TRBD2,18,TRBJ2-5,CASSLSAGVAGVLETQYF,TGTGCCAGCAGCCTCTCGGCGGGGGTAGCGGGGGTCCTAGAGACCCAGTACTTC
.,TRBV27,.,14,TRBJ2-1,CASSLSLTGDEQFF,TGTGCCAGCAGTTTATCTCTTACGGGAGATGAGCAGTTCTTC
few,TRBV15,.,13,TRBJ2-5,CATSREGLAAQYF,TGTGCCACCAGCAGAGAGGGGTTAGCGGCCCAGTACTTC
.,TRBV5-1,.,16,TRBJ2-7,CASSLGRTGTIDEQYF,TGCGCCAGCAGCTTGGGGAGGACAGGGACTATTGACGAGCAGTACTTC
few,TRBV10-3,TRBD2,17,TRBJ2-5,CAISRLAGAGLQETQYF,TGTGCCATCAGTCGACTAGCGGGGGCCGGTCTCCAAGAGACCCAGTACTTC
.,TRBV20-1,.,16,TRBJ1-2,CIPSVTDPPDPHGYTF,TGCATCCCCTCCGTGACCGATCCTCCTGATCCCCATGGCTACACCTTC
.,TRBV29-1,TRBD1,13,TRBJ1-4,CSGRDRGGEKLFF,TGCAGCGGACGAGACAGGGGTGGTGAAAAACTGTTTTTT
few,TRBV21-1,.,18,TRBJ2-5,CASSKTPQPPMLQETQYF,TGTGCCAGCAGCAAAACGCCACAGCCGCCGATGCTCCAAGAGACCCAGTACTTC
.,TRBV3-1,.,14,TRBJ1-1,CASSQVAQASRAFF,TGTGCCAGCAGCCAAGTGGCACAGGCCAGTCGAGCTTTCTTT
.,TRBV10-3,TRBD1,14,TRBJ2-2,CAISRTGDTGELFF,TGTGCCATCAGTCGGACAGGGGACACCGGGGAGCTGTTTTTT
.,TRBV6-5,.,13,TRBJ1-1,CASSYPDRNEAFF,TGTGCCAGCAGTTATCCCGACAGGAATGAAGCTTTCTTT
.,TRBV19,.,13,TRBJ2-7,CASSIASTYEQYF,TGTGCCAGTAGTATTGCCAGTACCTACGAGCAGTACTTC
.,TRBV28,.,13,TRBJ2-2,CASRPGGTGELFF,TGTGCCAGCAGACCCGGTGGGACCGGGGAGCTGTTTTTT
.,TRBV6-1,.,16,TRBJ2-1,CASTQVGTRSKGEQFF,TGTGCCAGCACCCAGGTTGGGACAAGGTCGAAGGGTGAGCAGTTCTTC
.,TRBV5-5,TRBD1,15,TRBJ2-1,CASSPTGTHYNEQFF,TGTGCCAGCAGTCCGACAGGGACCCACTACAATGAGCAGTTCTTC
few,TRBV11-2,TRBD1,17,TRBJ2-1,CASSTRRTGGADNEQFF,TGTGCCAGCAGCACCCGTAGGACAGGGGGCGCGGACAATGAGCAGTTCTTC
few,TRBV7-2,TRBD1,15,TRBJ1-2,CASNKPGQTNYGYTF,TGTGCCAGCAATAAACCGGGACAGACTAACTATGGCTACACCTTC
.,TRBV9,.,14,TRBJ1-1,CASSVGTSLAEAFF,TGTGCCAGCAGCGTAGGGACATCCCTGGCCGAAGCTTTCTTT
.,TRBV9,TRBD1,17,TRBJ1-2,CASSVRGQGWGNYGYTF,TGTGCCAGCAGCGTAAGGGGACAGGGTTGGGGGAACTATGGCTACACCTTC
few,TRBV9,TRBD2,15,TRBJ2-1,CASSPFPGLVNEQFF,TGTGCCAGCAGCCCCTTCCCGGGACTAGTTAATGAGCAGTTCTTC
.,TRBV10-2,TRBD2,15,TRBJ2-5,CASSLGLASAETQYF,TGCGCCAGCAGCCTCGGACTAGCGAGTGCAGAGACCCAGTACTTC
few,TRBV7-3,.,13,TRBJ1-1,CASGWTQNTEAFF,TGTGCCAGCGGGTGGACCCAGAACACTGAAGCTTTCTTT